Given below is one T cell receptor (beta chain) in context. The target antigen is unknown. The data originate from a study of shared clonotypes between healthy human individuals. Overall study findings and caveats: What rarefaction showed was incomplete sorted-subset sequencing despite large depth.

The assay ran at deep level. Some clones are missing from TCRdb's copy, which holds only in-frame ones; the method was immunoSEQ multiplex PCR. In the table there are a few million clones, approximately 90% of which are singletons. The V gene's germline CDR1 is SGHDT and CDR2 YYEEEE. Trimming removed 4 bases from V and 0 bases from J; junction bases left unmatched: 8. The CDR3 consists of 16 residues. Healthy HIV-negative adults without recent acute infections or vaccinations served as donors. The sample was naive CD4+ T cells sorted from blood. Indicated subset: CD45RA+ positively selected. The sequence was obtained from a man younger than 35 in good health. The chain links TRBV5-6 to TRBJ1-2, with TRBD1 matching over 8 bases. The CDR3 spells CASSRVQGASNYGYTF. As DNA, the CDR3 is TGTGCCAGCAGCCGAGTTCAGGGGGCCTCTAACTATGGCTACACCTTC. Full variable domain (outside the CDR3, taken from reference TRBV5-6 and TRBJ1-2): DAGVTQSPTHLIKTRGQQVTLRCSPKSGHDTVSWYQQALGQGPQFIFQYYEEEERQRGNFPDRFSGHQFPNYSSELNVNALLLGDSALYLCASSRVQGASNYGYTFGSGTRLTVV.